This T cell receptor (beta chain) was captured by sequencing in a study of T-cell reconstitution after alpha-beta-depleted transplantation in children. The TCRbeta library incorporated unique molecular identifiers. A single record per CDR3 protein comes from TCRdb applying MiXCR to the PCR reads. The table lists about 250,000 distinct CDR3 sequences, around 25% of them singletons. Details on this clonotype: Antigen specificity is unknown.

Notes on the study in general: At around two months after transplant, the alpha-beta T cells were reportedly derived from several hundred expanded clones that came from non-depleted graft cells. At day 60, the high TCRbeta diversity found in some patients originated from recipient T cells and thymic progenitors that had survived. It was newly produced T cells that mostly accounted for T-cell counts and diversity one year after transplant.

The V and J ends lost 4 bases and 13 bases respectively, with 14 bases between them. The length of the CDR3 is 13 residues. The receptor comes from a female patient aged 2-10 years who had a stem cell transplant for congenital amegakaryocytic thrombocytopenia, so the T cells may come from the graft donor. The J gene is TRBJ1-6, the V gene TRBV12-3 or TRBV12-4; D might be TRBD1 (5 bases). This specimen was PBMCs, mostly from graft donor cells, taken 360 days after TCRalphabeta/CD19-depleted stem cell transplant. The CDR3 DNA is TGTGCCAGCAGTTCAGGGAGCTCTGATCCCCTCCACTTT. The encoded protein is CASSSGSSDPLHF.